This is a list of T cell receptor beta chains from one sample in a study of PD-1 blockade in classical Hodgkin lymphoma. Assay used: immunoSEQ multiplex PCR; TCRdb lists only in-frame clones, some missing. The top ten clones hold roughly 10% of a sample with roughly 150,000 clones, about 78% of them seen once. Sequenced material: peripheral blood mononuclear cells (PBMCs), taken before the second cycle of nivolumab. The receptors originated from a human donor with classical Hodgkin lymphoma. Both conserved end residues are part of each CDR3. The D gene is left open where the match is weak. Not all rows give a size; the values are once, few, many and, for expanded clones, a class.

cdr3_aa	cdr3_nt	clone_size	v_call	j_call	d_call
CAISESTGDKDEQYF	TGTGCCATCAGTGAAAGCACAGGGGATAAGGACGAGCAGTACTTC	-	TRBV10-3	TRBJ2-7	TRBD1
CASSVAGTVYNEQFF	TGTGCCAGCAGCGTAGCCGGGACAGTTTACAATGAGCAGTTCTTC	-	TRBV9	TRBJ2-1	TRBD1
CASSPPVYNSYNEQFF	TGTGCCAGCTCACCACCTGTCTATAACTCCTACAATGAGCAGTTCTTC	few	TRBV18	TRBJ2-1	-
CASSFSFGDTEAFF	TGCGCCAGCAGCTTCTCATTTGGGGACACTGAAGCTTTCTTT	-	TRBV5-1	TRBJ1-1	-
CASSQATAGSGGYTF	TGCGCCAGCAGCCAAGCCACGGCAGGGAGTGGTGGCTACACCTTC	-	TRBV4-3	TRBJ1-2	-
CASSIQGTLGEQYF	TGTGCCAGCAGCATACAAGGCACCCTCGGCGAGCAGTACTTC	-	TRBV7-8	TRBJ2-7	-
CASSLRGGGYGYTF	TGTGCCAGCAGTTTAAGAGGGGGCGGATATGGCTACACCTTC	-	TRBV6-6	TRBJ1-2	TRBD1
CASSSDRITDTQYF	TGTGCCAGCAGCTCAGACAGGATTACAGATACGCAGTATTTT	-	TRBV7-9	TRBJ2-3	-
CASSPGQTFSYNEQFF	TGTGCCAGCAGCCCCGGACAGACATTCTCCTACAATGAGCAGTTCTTC	-	TRBV7-9	TRBJ2-1	-
CASKLGEGGNKNIQYF	TGTGCCAGTAAACTCGGCGAGGGAGGAAACAAAAACATTCAGTACTTC	-	TRBV19	TRBJ2-4	-
CASSFYGETQYF	TGTGCCAGCAGTTTTTACGGGGAGACCCAGTACTTC	once	TRBV27	TRBJ2-5	-
CASSYSRSYEQYF	TGTGCCAGCAGTTACTCGAGGAGCTACGAGCAGTACTTC	-	TRBV6-5	TRBJ2-7	-
CASSESGMINQPQHF	TGTGCCAGCAGTGAATCCGGGATGATCAATCAGCCCCAGCATTTT	-	TRBV2	TRBJ1-5	-
CATTGGSEQYF	TGTGCCACCACAGGAGGGTCCGAGCAGTACTTC	-	TRBV2	TRBJ2-7	-
CASSLQGADGYTF	TGTGCCAGCAGCTTACAGGGGGCCGATGGCTACACCTTC	-	TRBV7-2	TRBJ1-2	TRBD1
CASSLVLGGTEAFF	TGTGCCAGCAGCTTAGTCCTTGGTGGGACTGAAGCTTTCTTT	-	TRBV7-2	TRBJ1-1	-
CASTDEVALFF	TGTGCCAGCACCGACGAGGTGGCGCTGTTTTTT	-	TRBV6-6	TRBJ2-2	-
CASSFRQGVYQPQHF	TGTGCCAGCAGCTTCCGGCAGGGGGTGTATCAGCCCCAGCATTTT	-	TRBV7-2	TRBJ1-5	TRBD1
CSVAGRAGYNEQFF	TGCAGTGTAGCGGGCAGGGCGGGATACAATGAGCAGTTCTTC	-	TRBV29-1	TRBJ2-1	TRBD2
CASSISAQDGNTIYF	TGTGCCAGTAGTATATCCGCGCAGGACGGAAACACCATATATTTT	many	TRBV19	TRBJ1-3	-
CASSESSPRDYGYTF	TGCGCCAGCAGTGAGTCTTCCCCCCGAGACTATGGCTACACCTTC	-	TRBV10-1	TRBJ1-2	-
CAVSPGDSTNYGYTF	TGTGCCGTCAGCCCGGGGGACAGCACTAACTATGGCTACACCTTC	-	TRBV10-3	TRBJ1-2	TRBD1
CATSPRRGTEAFF	TGTGCCACCAGCCCAAGGAGGGGGACTGAAGCTTTCTTT	-	TRBV15	TRBJ1-1	-
CSVERNTGELFF	TGCAGCGTTGAACGGAACACCGGGGAGCTGTTTTTT	-	TRBV29-1	TRBJ2-2	-
CASSVSTGGGFSGANVLTF	TGTGCCAGTAGTGTCTCTACAGGGGGCGGTTTCTCTGGGGCCAACGTCCTGACTTTC	few	TRBV19	TRBJ2-6	TRBD1
CASRRGIYGYTF	TGTGCCAGTAGGCGGGGGATCTATGGCTACACCTTC	-	TRBV19	TRBJ1-2	-
CASSVGTGSGGTDTQYF	TGTGCCAGCAGCGTAGGTACGGGATCTGGGGGCACAGATACGCAGTATTTT	-	TRBV9	TRBJ2-3	-
CASSEDRGNGYTF	TGTGCCAGCAGTGAGGACAGGGGTAATGGCTACACCTTC	few	TRBV6-5	TRBJ1-2	TRBD1
CASSSGWRDTQYF	TGTGCCAGCAGCTCTGGCTGGAGGGATACGCAGTATTTT	few	TRBV7-2	TRBJ2-3	-
CASRLLGTDYGYTF	TGTGCCAGCAGGCTACTCGGGACAGACTATGGCTACACCTTC	-	TRBV28	TRBJ1-2	TRBD1
CASSERGNNEQFF	TGTGCCAGCAGTGAAAGAGGGAACAATGAGCAGTTCTTC	few	TRBV2	TRBJ2-1	-
CASSDTTSRNEQFF	TGTGCCAGCAGCGATACGACTAGCAGGAATGAGCAGTTCTTC	-	TRBV6-6	TRBJ2-1	TRBD2
CASSSIRDRRNINYGYTF	TGTGCCAGCAGTTCCATCCGGGACAGGAGAAACATTAACTATGGCTACACCTTC	-	TRBV11-2	TRBJ1-2	TRBD1
CASSFLGGSYGYTF	TGTGCCAGCAGCTTTTTGGGGGGGAGCTATGGCTACACCTTC	once	TRBV11-2	TRBJ1-2	-
CASSLRPRDTQYF	TGTGCCAGCAGCTTAAGGCCCAGAGATACGCAGTATTTT	-	TRBV7-3	TRBJ2-3	-
CASSLADRVITF	TGTGCCAGCAGTTTAGCGGACAGGGTTATAACCTTC	once	TRBV28	TRBJ1-2	TRBD1
CASRQTGGLSYEQYF	TGTGCCAGCAGACAAACAGGGGGCCTCTCCTACGAGCAGTACTTC	-	TRBV7-2	TRBJ2-7	TRBD1
CASSLGDPYEQYF	TGCGCCAGCAGCTTAGGGGACCCCTACGAGCAGTACTTC	-	TRBV5-1	TRBJ2-7	-
CASSVSGPMDLTDTQYF	TGCGCCAGCAGCGTCTCGGGGCCGATGGACCTCACAGATACGCAGTATTTT	-	TRBV5-1	TRBJ2-3	-
CASSWGGGSYNEQFF	TGCGCCAGCAGCTGGGGCGGTGGGTCCTACAATGAGCAGTTCTTC	-	TRBV5-1	TRBJ2-1	-
CSVEGQTAYEQYF	TGCAGCGTTGAAGGGCAGACCGCCTACGAGCAGTACTTC	-	TRBV29-1	TRBJ2-7	-
CASSEGIVGYGYTF	TGTGCCAGCAGCGAAGGGATAGTAGGCTATGGCTACACCTTC	-	TRBV9	TRBJ1-2	-
CASSFWPKDSYGYTF	TGTGCCAGCAGTTTTTGGCCGAAGGATTCCTATGGCTACACCTTC	-	TRBV28	TRBJ1-2	-
CASSARLGREQFF	TGTGCCAGCAGCGCCAGACTAGGGCGGGAGCAGTTCTTC	few	TRBV21-1	TRBJ2-1	-
CASSPPWDRDAGYTF	TGTGCCAGCTCACCACCGTGGGACAGGGACGCTGGCTACACCTTC	-	TRBV18	TRBJ1-2	TRBD1
CASSQDRGFPNQPQHF	TGTGCCAGCAGCCAGGACAGGGGTTTTCCGAATCAGCCCCAGCATTTT	-	TRBV7-8	TRBJ1-5	TRBD1
CASSAPGAVNSQETQYF	TGTGCCAGCAGTGCCCCTGGGGCGGTAAACTCACAAGAGACCCAGTACTTC	few	TRBV25-1	TRBJ2-5	-
CASGTDGSYNSPLHF	TGTGCCAGTGGGACCGACGGATCCTATAATTCACCCCTCCACTTT	-	TRBV19	TRBJ1-6	-
CAISESRTANTEAFF	TGTGCCATCAGTGAGTCAAGGACAGCAAACACTGAAGCTTTCTTT	-	TRBV10-3	TRBJ1-1	-
CAIMGVYGYTF	TGTGCCATCATGGGTGTCTATGGCTACACCTTC	few	TRBV10-3	TRBJ1-2	-
CASSLDSYGYTF	TGCGCCAGCAGCTTGGACAGCTATGGCTACACCTTC	-	TRBV5-1	TRBJ1-2	-
CASSLAGQGGETQYF	TGTGCCAGCAGCTTGGCCGGGCAGGGCGGAGAGACCCAGTACTTC	few	TRBV5-4	TRBJ2-5	-
CASSATGGLEEKLFF	TGCGCCAGCAGCGCCACAGGGGGATTAGAGGAAAAACTGTTTTTT	-	TRBV5-1	TRBJ1-4	TRBD1